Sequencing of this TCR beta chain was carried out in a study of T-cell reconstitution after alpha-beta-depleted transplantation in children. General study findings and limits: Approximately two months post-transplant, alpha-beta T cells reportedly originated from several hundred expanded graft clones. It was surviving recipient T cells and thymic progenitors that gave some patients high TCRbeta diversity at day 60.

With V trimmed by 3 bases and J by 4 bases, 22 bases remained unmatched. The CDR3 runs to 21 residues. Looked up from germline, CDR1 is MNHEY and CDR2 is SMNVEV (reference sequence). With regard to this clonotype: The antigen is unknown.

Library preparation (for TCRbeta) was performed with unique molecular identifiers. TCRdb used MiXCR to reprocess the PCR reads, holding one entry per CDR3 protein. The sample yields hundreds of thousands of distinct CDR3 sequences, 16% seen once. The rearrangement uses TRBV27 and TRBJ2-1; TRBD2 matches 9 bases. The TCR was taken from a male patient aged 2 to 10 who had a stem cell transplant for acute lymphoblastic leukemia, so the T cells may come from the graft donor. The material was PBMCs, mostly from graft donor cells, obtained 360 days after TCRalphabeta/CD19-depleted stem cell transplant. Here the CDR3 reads CASSFSAGGPLSGSLYNEQFF. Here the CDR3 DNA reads TGTGCCAGCAGTTTCTCAGCGGGGGGCCCTCTTAGTGGGTCGTTATACAATGAGCAGTTCTTC.